This T cell receptor (beta chain) derives from a study of T cells in women clearing cervical HPV infection. Study details: Blood came at first lesion visit for cases, post-clearance for controls. For cases, blood was sampled a median approximately 150 days after lesion detection, interquartile range roughly 90 to 210 days.

CDR3 length: 15 amino acids. A word on this clone: One junction end disagrees with the germline gene, perhaps due to a read error. The CDR3 extends 3 residues past the end of the read, so its final part is completed from the germline J gene. Other nucleotide sequences from this sample produce the same CDR3.

TCR beta CDR3 amplified by multiplex PCR from roughly 1,100 ng genomic DNA. The data were produced by immunoSEQ multiplex PCR, yet TCRdb's version contains in-frame clones alone and is incomplete. This sample's clone table lists around 16,000 clones. The TCR comes from a woman between 18 and 75 years old with a cervical HPV16 infection that either progressed to CIN3+ or cleared (not recorded which). Sequencing input: blood buffy coat. This rearrangement joins TRBV23-1 to TRBJ1-3, with TRBD1 as a possible D gene (6 bases). TRBV23-1 is filed as an ORF, its function uncertain. The CDR3 sequence is CASRRRTVFTNTIYF. The covered CDR3 bases are TGCGCCAGCAGGCGCAGGACAGTTTTCACGAACACA.